The present entry profiles one T cell receptor (beta chain) with its context. The target antigen is unknown. CDR3 length equals 17 residues. J gave up 4 bases and V 7 bases, and 13 bases lay outside the gene matches. Germline CDR1 and CDR2: MNHEY and SMNVEV (reference sequence). This sample stems from a study of T cells in localized non-small cell lung cancer. Findings of the study overall: T cell clonality was highest in uninvolved adjacent lung, above tumor. Adjacent lung exhibited a median of 57 among the 100 most abundant tumor clones.

Profiled with immunoSEQ multiplex PCR; TCRdb holds only in-frame clones, not every one. The table records tens of thousands of clones, more than 65% of them present only once. The TCR originated in a man aged 40 to 69 with stage II lung adenocarcinoma. This chain connects TRBV27 to TRBJ1-2; the match to TRBD1 covers 12 bases. This specimen consisted of PBMCs, obtained before any cancer treatment. The chain's CDR3 is CASTPTGTGGAVYGYTF. In DNA form, the CDR3 reads TGTGCCAGCACCCCAACTGGGACAGGGGGCGCCGTCTATGGCTACACCTTC.